The present TCR beta chain was sequenced within a study of blood T cell repertoires in COVID-19. The CDR3 consists of 16 residues. With 0 bases clipped from V and 5 bases from J, the junction kept 8 bases outside the gene matches. Germline assignment: CDR1 SGDLS and CDR2 YYNGEE. In the study's own analysis: How many nucleated cells were present was estimated from reference gene primer amplification. Only in-frame clones appear in the TCRdb table, and some are missing; sequencing was by immunoSEQ multiplex PCR. V, J and clone size derive from that table, while D and trimming were established from the DNA sequence. The table has tens of thousands of clones, about 80% seen once.

The sample taken for sequencing was peripheral blood. The receptor was isolated from a woman between 55 and 75 years old with acute or convalescent COVID-19. The V gene is TRBV9, the J gene TRBJ2-5; TRBD2 matches 9 bases. The CDR3 DNA is TGTGCCAGCAGCGTAGGGGTAGCGGGGGTTCGGGAGACCCAGTACTTC. Translated: CASSVGVAGVRETQYF.